A single T cell receptor (beta chain) is shown here with its context. The data belong to a study of blood T cell repertoires in COVID-19. Study as a whole: From the United States, Italy and Spain came samples of acute and convalescent COVID-19. T cells, B-cell-depleted T cells, or PBMCs provided the cDNA or gDNA that served as material.

As handled by the study authors: Amplification of reference gene primers was used by the study to estimate nucleated cell counts. TCRdb keeps only in-frame clones here, not all; method: immunoSEQ multiplex PCR. Clone size and the V and J calls come from that table; the DNA yielded D and trimming. The table shows fewer than 150,000 clones, with about 84% occurring only once. The CDR3 runs to 16 residues. What was sequenced was peripheral blood. The J gene is TRBJ2-1, the V gene TRBV21-1; TRBD1 is the table's D call, not checked against the DNA. TRBV21-1 is reported as a pseudogene. The TCR was taken from a woman aged 80 or over in a cohort sampled during active or convalescent COVID-19. The CDR3 spells CASSKRGLISYNEQFF. The CDR3 region has the DNA TGTGCCAGCAGCAAAAGGGGGCTTATCTCCTACAATGAGCAGTTCTTC.